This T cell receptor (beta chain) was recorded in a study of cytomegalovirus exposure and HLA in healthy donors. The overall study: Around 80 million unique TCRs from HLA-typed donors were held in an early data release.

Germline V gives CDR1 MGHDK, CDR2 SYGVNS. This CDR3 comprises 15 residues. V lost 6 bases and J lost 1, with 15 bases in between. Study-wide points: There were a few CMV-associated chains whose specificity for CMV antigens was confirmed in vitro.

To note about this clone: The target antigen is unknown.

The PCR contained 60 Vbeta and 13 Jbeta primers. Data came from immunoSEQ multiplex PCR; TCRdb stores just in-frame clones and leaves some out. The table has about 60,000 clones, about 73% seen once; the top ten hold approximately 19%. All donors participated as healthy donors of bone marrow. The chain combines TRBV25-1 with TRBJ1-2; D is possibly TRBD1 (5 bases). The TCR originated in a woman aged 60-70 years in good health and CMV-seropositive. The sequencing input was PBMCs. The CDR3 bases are TGTGCCAGCAGCGCGAATAGGGGTCTTAACTATGGCTACACCTTC. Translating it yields CASSANRGLNYGYTF.